This T cell receptor (beta chain) was sequenced for a study of blood T cell repertoires in COVID-19. Measured with immunoSEQ multiplex PCR; TCRdb has only the in-frame clones, and not every one. This sample has around 300,000 clones; around 90% occur once, and the top ten carry approximately 1%. CDR1 and CDR2 (germline): LNHDA, SQIVND (reference sequence). The CDR3 totals 15 residues. Trimming removed 2 bases at V and 1 base at J, with 11 bases between. The V gene is TRBV19, the J gene TRBJ2-5; TRBD2 might be the D (5 bases). The receptor was isolated from a woman in her twenties or thirties who had recovered from COVID-19. The sample was PBMCs or T cells enriched from blood (not recorded which). The CDR3 reads CASSISRGAQETQYF. The CDR3 DNA is TGTGCCAGTAGTATAAGCCGGGGAGCCCAAGAGACCCAGTACTTC.